This T cell receptor beta chain was sequenced in a study of human T cells and chemical hapten exposure. TCRdb fed the RACE reads into MiXCR, producing one record per CDR3 protein. The data show over 35,000 distinct CDR3 sequences, around 9% seen once. This clonotype has at least ten counts. Time point: patch test 2, 6 weeks after DPC sensitization. This sample's treatment: therapeutic diphenylcyclopropenone sensitization with weekly scalp DPC. V was shortened by 4 bases and J by 0 bases, with 11 bases between the two germline ends. Per germline, CDR1 SGDLS and CDR2 YYNGEE. The CDR3 runs to 15 residues.

The origin of this receptor is a woman aged 40 to 55 with alopecia areata. Some clones in this sample may be carry-over from other donors' samples. V and J are TRBV9 and TRBJ1-3; D is possibly TRBD1 (6 bases). This material consisted of whole blood, taken in connection with sensitization to the hapten diphenylcyclopropenone (DPC). CDR3 amino acids: CASSMRGGSGNTIYF. The CDR3 nucleotides are TGTGCCAGCAGCATGAGGGGGGGCTCTGGAAACACCATATATTTT.